These T cell receptor beta chains were read from a single sample in a study of response to subunit inactivated influenza vaccine. TCRdb fed the RT-PCR reads into MiXCR, producing one record per CDR3 protein. Of approximately 520,000 distinct CDR3 sequences in the sample, 25% were seen once. The sequenced sample was CD4+ T cells sorted from PBMCs, obtained 4 to 6 days after vaccination. The receptor set was obtained from a man in his fifties or sixties who received an inactivated influenza vaccine. The CDR3 runs from the conserved cysteine through the conserved F or W. The D gene is left open where the match is weak. Some rows mark clone size as missing; the rest say once, few, many or name a class of expanded clone.

clone size,V gene,D gene,J gene,CDR3 protein,CDR3 DNA
NA,TRBV28,TRBD1,TRBJ1-4,CASSLSTTGEDEKLFF,TGTGCCAGCAGTTTATCCACAACAGGGGAGGATGAAAAACTGTTTTTT
once,TRBV10-3,NA,TRBJ1-6,CAISFADNSPLHF,TGTGCCATCAGTTTTGCAGACAATTCACCCCTCCACTTT
few,TRBV25-1,NA,TRBJ1-1,CASSEGGTYTEAFF,TGTGCCAGCAGTGAGGGGGGAACTTACACTGAAGCTTTCTTT
few,TRBV5-1,NA,TRBJ2-1,CASSLRPYNEQFF,TGCGCCAGCAGCTTGCGGCCTTACAATGAGCAGTTCTTC
few,TRBV10-3,TRBD2,TRBJ2-1,CATGRLAEDNEQFF,TGTGCCACTGGGCGACTAGCGGAGGACAATGAGCAGTTCTTC
few,TRBV28,NA,TRBJ2-2,CASNQNRGELFF,TGTGCCAGCAACCAAAATCGGGGGGAGCTGTTTTTT
few,TRBV20-1,NA,TRBJ2-7,CSADGQGYEQYF,TGCAGTGCGGACGGACAAGGGTACGAGCAGTACTTC
NA,TRBV24-1,NA,TRBJ2-7,CATSERTAPYEQYF,TGTGCCACCAGTGAACGGACAGCCCCCTACGAGCAGTACTTC
few,TRBV6-2/TRBV6-3,TRBD1,TRBJ2-7,CASSYVNRRTGDYEQYF,TGTGCCAGCAGTTACGTTAATCGTCGTACAGGGGACTACGAGCAGTACTTC
few,TRBV5-5,NA,TRBJ2-3,CASSLYITADTQYF,TGTGCCAGCAGCTTGTACATAACGGCAGATACGCAGTATTTT
few,TRBV3-1,NA,TRBJ1-2,CASSNVGRVGYGYTF,TGTGCCAGCAGCAACGTGGGTAGGGTGGGCTATGGCTACACCTTC
NA,TRBV29-1,NA,TRBJ2-5,CSVSGGAGETQYF,TGCAGCGTCAGCGGCGGAGCAGGAGAGACCCAGTACTTC
few,TRBV20-1,NA,TRBJ2-3,CSARMAGNTDTQYF,TGCAGTGCTAGAATGGCAGGGAACACAGATACGCAGTATTTT
few,TRBV29-1,NA,TRBJ2-1,CSVVLTDLYVYNEQFF,TGCAGCGTCGTATTGACGGACCTGTACGTTTACAATGAGCAGTTCTTC
NA,TRBV15,NA,TRBJ2-2,CATSRREWGNTGELFF,TGTGCCACCAGCCGAAGGGAATGGGGCAACACCGGGGAGCTGTTTTTT
NA,TRBV4-2,NA,TRBJ1-1,CASSQEGRVNTEAFF,TGTGCCAGCAGCCAAGAGGGGCGGGTGAACACTGAAGCTTTCTTT
few,TRBV5-1,TRBD1,TRBJ1-4,CASSPTGGEKLFF,TGCGCCAGCAGCCCGACAGGGGGAGAAAAACTGTTTTTT
few,TRBV29-1,NA,TRBJ2-3,CSVEAGSGTDTQYF,TGCAGCGTTGAAGCGGGCTCCGGCACAGATACGCAGTATTTT
NA,TRBV7-2,NA,TRBJ2-7,CASSLADGPYEQYF,TGTGCCAGCAGCTTAGCAGACGGACCCTACGAGCAGTACTTC
NA,TRBV6-2/TRBV6-3,NA,TRBJ2-1,CASRTTGIYNEQFF,TGTGCCAGCAGGACCACAGGGATATACAATGAGCAGTTCTTC
few,TRBV7-2,NA,TRBJ2-3,CASSAGKADTQYF,TGTGCCAGCAGCGCAGGAAAAGCAGATACGCAGTATTTT
NA,TRBV12-3/TRBV12-4,NA,TRBJ1-2,CASSNRTVYGYTF,TGTGCCAGCAGCAACCGGACAGTCTATGGCTACACCTTC
NA,TRBV10-3,TRBD1,TRBJ2-3,CAIRGGAGQGRADTQYF,TGTGCCATCAGGGGGGGTGCGGGACAGGGGCGAGCAGATACGCAGTATTTT
NA,TRBV2,TRBD1,TRBJ1-2,CASSGTGRNYGYTF,TGTGCCAGCAGTGGGACAGGCAGAAACTATGGCTACACCTTC
many,TRBV5-5,TRBD2,TRBJ2-5,CASSWGTGTRETQYF,TGTGCCAGCAGCTGGGGGACCGGGACTAGGGAAACCCAGTACTTC
few,TRBV4-2,NA,TRBJ1-1,CASRVGPREGVTEAFF,TGTGCCAGCAGGGTCGGCCCGAGGGAAGGGGTCACTGAAGCTTTCTTT
NA,TRBV20-1,TRBD1,TRBJ2-5,CSAEGTGGHETQYF,TGCAGTGCAGAAGGGACAGGGGGCCACGAGACCCAGTACTTC
NA,TRBV20-1,NA,TRBJ2-3,CSASWGLNTDTQYF,TGCAGTGCTAGTTGGGGACTTAATACAGATACGCAGTATTTT
NA,TRBV4-2,NA,TRBJ1-3,CASRGSSGNTIYF,TGTGCCAGCCGCGGGAGCTCTGGAAACACCATATATTTT
once,TRBV24-1,TRBD1,TRBJ2-5,CATSPPGQGASESQYF,TGTGCCACCAGCCCCCCGGGACAGGGGGCTTCAGAGTCCCAGTACTTC
NA,TRBV29-1,TRBD1,TRBJ1-2,CSVTGTGGYGYTF,TGCAGCGTGACAGGGACAGGGGGCTATGGCTACACCTTC
few,TRBV7-8,NA,TRBJ2-2,CASRGGAGELFF,TGTGCCAGCAGGGGCGGGGCCGGGGAGCTGTTTTTT
few,TRBV18,TRBD1,TRBJ1-4,CASSRQPDRVREKLFF,TGTGCCAGCTCACGACAACCAGACAGGGTTCGAGAAAAACTGTTTTTT
few,TRBV4-2,TRBD2,TRBJ2-1,CASSQDLVKRERNEQFF,TGTGCCAGCAGCCAAGATCTTGTAAAGCGGGAGCGCAATGAGCAGTTCTTC
NA,TRBV11-1,TRBD1,TRBJ2-7,CASSSTGGPLRGGTYEQYF,TGTGCCAGCAGCTCGACAGGGGGCCCCCTACGGGGGGGCACCTACGAGCAGTACTTC
few,TRBV5-1,NA,TRBJ2-1,CASSPAPASNEQFF,TGCGCCAGCAGCCCAGCTCCAGCGTCCAATGAGCAGTTCTTC
NA,TRBV20-1,NA,TRBJ1-5,CSASGGRSTDTQHF,TGCAGTGCATCCGGGGGGAGAAGCACAGATACGCAGCATTTT
NA,TRBV9,TRBD2,TRBJ2-1,CASSSTASGNEQFF,TGTGCCAGCAGCAGCACCGCTAGCGGCAATGAGCAGTTCTTC
few,TRBV20-1,NA,TRBJ2-5,CSARVSGAGETQYF,TGCAGTGCTAGAGTATCAGGGGCTGGGGAGACCCAGTACTTC
NA,TRBV9,NA,TRBJ2-7,CASSSTTVGEQYF,TGTGCCAGCAGCTCAACGACGGTTGGAGAGCAGTACTTC
few,TRBV7-2,TRBD2,TRBJ2-7,CASSRRTSGAYEQYF,TGTGCCAGCAGCCGGAGAACTAGCGGAGCTTACGAGCAGTACTTC
few,TRBV2,TRBD2,TRBJ2-1,CASTLAGSEQFF,TGTGCCAGCACTCTAGCGGGAAGTGAGCAGTTCTTC
many,TRBV3-1,NA,TRBJ1-4,CASSPGGTTNEKLFF,TGTGCCAGCAGTCCCGGAGGTACAACTAATGAAAAACTGTTTTTT
NA,TRBV12-3/TRBV12-4,TRBD1,TRBJ2-1,CASSGTGGETYSYNEQFF,TGTGCCAGCAGTGGGACAGGGGGCGAGACCTACTCCTACAATGAGCAGTTCTTC
NA,TRBV20-1,TRBD1,TRBJ1-6,CSAPGIRTGAYNSPLHF,TGCAGTGCTCCTGGAATAAGGACAGGGGCTTATAATTCACCCCTCCACTTT
few,TRBV5-1,NA,TRBJ1-6,CASSLRRPNSPLHF,TGCGCCAGCAGCTTGAGACGGCCAAATTCACCCCTCCACTTT
NA,TRBV28,TRBD1,TRBJ2-5,CASSQDREQETQYF,TGTGCCAGCAGCCAGGACAGGGAACAAGAGACCCAGTACTTC
NA,TRBV12-3/TRBV12-4,NA,TRBJ2-3,CASSLLDSSTDTQYF,TGTGCCAGCAGTTTATTGGACAGCAGCACAGATACGCAGTATTTT
NA,TRBV4-1,TRBD1,TRBJ1-2,CASSLGTGRRGYTF,TGCGCCAGCAGCCTCGGGACAGGGAGGCGGGGCTACACCTTC
NA,TRBV29-1,TRBD1,TRBJ1-4,CSVKTGSAEKLFF,TGCAGCGTCAAGACAGGGAGTGCTGAAAAACTGTTTTTT